Shown below are 16 T cell receptor beta chains from a single sample sequenced in a study of spatial heterogeneity in lung cancer. Time point described: blood at routine non-recurrence follow-up after resection. MiXCR, run by TCRdb on the 5' RACE reads, gives a single entry per CDR3 protein. Counted here are 95,000 to 120,000 distinct CDR3 sequences, about a tenth occurring once; the ten biggest clones make up 20% to 25%. The sequencing here drew on PBMCs, taken at follow-up. These receptors came from a female donor with early-stage non-small cell lung cancer.

The gene calls are TRBV28 and TRBJ2-4, with 10 positions matching TRBD2. The CDR3 sequence is 17 residues long. Trimming at V came to 8 bases and at J to 4 bases, leaving 14 bases not matched to a gene. Germline CDR1 is MDHEN and CDR2 is SYDVKM. The CDR3 coding sequence is TGTGCCAGCGGATCTCCAACATCACTAGCGGGGAAAAACATTCAGTACTTC. Translated, it gives CASGSPTSLAGKNIQYF.

This clonotype was detected many times. The V and J genes are TRBV11-2 and TRBJ2-2; 8 nucleotides align to TRBD2. Germline loops: CDR1 SGHAT, CDR2 FQNNGV. This CDR3 has 14 residues. Trimming cost V 6 bases and J 8 bases; bases outside gene matches: 8. The CDR3 sequence is CASRSGTSVGELFF. The CDR3 region has the DNA TGTGCCAGCAGATCAGGGACTAGTGTTGGGGAGCTGTTTTTT.

This clonotype was counted a few times. The V gene is TRBV20-1, the J gene TRBJ2-3; D assignment may be TRBD1 or TRBD2 (6 bases each). The V gene lost 0 bases and the J gene lost 6 bases, with 16 bases spanning the gap. CDR3 length equals 15 residues. Germline lookup yields CDR1 DFQATT and CDR2 SNEGSKA (reference sequence). CDR3 loop: CSARDWPRRGDTQYF. The DNA of the CDR3 is TGCAGTGCTAGAGATTGGCCAAGGAGGGGGGATACGCAGTATTTT.

This clonotype has ten or more counts. The rearrangement links TRBV29-1 to TRBJ2-5; D call uncertain. Germline V CDR1 and CDR2: SQVTM, ANQGSEA. This CDR3 spans 15 amino acids. Trimming removed 3 bases from V and 0 bases from J, with 14 bases in between. The CDR3 loop is CSVDPSGSYQETQYF. The CDR3 region has the DNA TGCAGCGTTGATCCTAGTGGTAGCTACCAAGAGACCCAGTACTTC.

The chain combines TRBV20-1 with TRBJ1-4, with a tentative D call TRBD1 (5 bases). This CDR3 is built from 14 residues. Trimming shortened V by 2 bases and J by 5 bases, and 12 bases separated the two germline ends. Germline CDR1 is DFQATT and CDR2 is SNEGSKA (reference sequence). The CDR3 DNA follows: TGCAGTGCTAGACTGACAGACCGAAATGAAAAACTGTTTTTT. This sequence encodes CSARLTDRNEKLFF.

There are many counts of this clonotype. J is TRBJ2-1 and V is TRBV5-1; maybe TRBD2 (6 bases). Trimming stripped 1 base from V and 5 bases from J, with 7 bases between. CDR1 is SGHRS, CDR2 YFSETQ, per germline. This CDR3 spans 13 amino acids. CDR3 sequence reads: CASSLRTNNEQFF. The CDR3 DNA reads TGCGCCAGCAGCTTGCGGACTAACAATGAGCAGTTCTTC.

This chain joins TRBV28 and TRBJ2-7, with D possibly TRBD1 on 5 matching bases. The germline V and J ends were trimmed by 5 bases and 3 bases, with 20 bases remaining between them. The CDR3 has 16 amino acids. The germline V gene has CDR1 MDHEN and CDR2 SYDVKM. CDR3 in DNA: TGTGCCAGCAGTGAGACAGACAGACCGCGTGTCTACGAGCAGTACTTC. Amino acids: CASSETDRPRVYEQYF.

This rearrangement joins TRBV20-1 to TRBJ2-1; D call uncertain. The V end lost 5 bases, the J end lost 7 bases, and 18 bases lay between the germline ends. The CDR3 has 14 residues. The germline V gene encodes CDR1 DFQATT and CDR2 SNEGSKA (reference sequence). CDR3 amino acids: CSAPDNRRTNEQFF. In DNA, the CDR3 is TGCAGTGCTCCCGATAATCGGAGAACAAATGAGCAGTTCTTC.

This clonotype was detected many times. V and J are TRBV13 and TRBJ2-1, with 8 bases aligning to TRBD1. This CDR3 contains 15 residues. The J segment lost 0 bases and the V segment lost 4 bases, leaving 2 bases of the junction unmatched. From germline, CDR1 is PRHDT and CDR2 FYEKMQ (reference sequence). The chain's CDR3 is CASSSDRASYNEQFF. The CDR3, as DNA: TGTGCCAGCAGCTCGGACAGGGCCTCCTACAATGAGCAGTTCTTC.

The rearrangement uses TRBV11-2 and TRBJ2-7; TRBD1 aligns across 9 bases. V lost 4 bases to trimming and J lost 6 bases; unmatched junction nucleotides: 7. The CDR3 runs to 14 residues. Looked up from germline, CDR1 is SGHAT and CDR2 is FQNNGV. The CDR3 is CASSSGTGIGEQYF. CDR3 coding DNA: TGTGCCAGCAGCTCCGGGACAGGGATTGGCGAGCAGTACTTC.

This sequence joins TRBV7-9 and TRBJ1-2; 9 positions match TRBD1. The length of the CDR3 is 15 residues. Per the germline V gene, CDR1 is SEHNR and CDR2 is FQNEAQ (reference sequence). V shed 5 bases and J 3 bases; nucleotides not matched to a gene: 7. CDR3 protein: CASSDTGGAYYGYTF. CDR3 coding DNA: TGTGCCAGCAGCGATACAGGGGGCGCGTACTATGGCTACACCTTC.

This clonotype was seen a few times. The V gene is TRBV20-1, the J gene TRBJ2-4; TRBD2 aligns across 13 bases. Per the germline V gene, CDR1 is DFQATT and CDR2 is SNEGSKA (reference sequence). J lost 0 bases, V lost 3 bases, and 8 bases had no gene match. The CDR3 loop spans 18 amino acids. CDR3: CSASRGGTSGIAKNIQYF. The CDR3 region has the DNA TGCAGTGCTAGTAGGGGAGGGACTAGCGGGATAGCCAAAAACATTCAGTACTTC.

At least ten counts were recorded for this clonotype. The rearrangement joins TRBV2 to TRBJ1-1; D not resolved. Trimming pared 6 bases from V and 2 bases from J, leaving 4 bases between. Germline-derived CDR1 and CDR2 are SNHLY and FYNNEI. This CDR3 has 11 amino acids. The CDR3 nucleotides read TGTGCCAGCAGAGACAACACTGAAGCTTTCTTT. This translates into CASRDNTEAFF.

V and J are TRBV20-1 and TRBJ1-4; TRBD1 aligns across 8 bases. After removal of 5 bases from V and 4 bases from J, the junction contained 9 bases not matched to a gene. The germline CDR1 and CDR2 sequences are DFQATT and SNEGSKA (reference sequence). The CDR3 totals 15 residues. CDR3 in amino acids: CSAYSRGHVNEKLFF. CDR3 DNA sequence: TGCAGTGCTTACTCCAGGGGGCATGTTAATGAAAAACTGTTTTTT.

This clonotype was counted only a few times. The rearrangement joins TRBV19 to TRBJ2-1, with TRBD2 matching 9 bases. With V trimmed by 6 bases and J by 6 bases, 9 bases remained unmatched. This CDR3 spans 15 amino acids. Per the germline V gene, CDR1 is LNHDA and CDR2 is SQIVND (reference sequence). This chain's CDR3 is CASRKREEGTNEQFF. CDR3 bases: TGTGCCAGTAGGAAGCGGGAGGAGGGAACCAATGAGCAGTTCTTC.

This clonotype was seen a few times. The rearrangement joins TRBV7-4 to TRBJ2-1, with 8 nucleotides matching TRBD2. The CDR3 covers 15 residues. After removal of 1 base from V and 5 bases from J, the junction contained 4 bases not matched to a gene. Germline V gene lookup returns CDR1 SGHVT and CDR2 SQSDAQ. For the CDR3, the DNA is TGTGCCAGCAGCTTAGGAGGGACTAGGGACAATGAGCAGTTCTTC. Protein sequence: CASSLGGTRDNEQFF.